This entry is about one TCR beta chain. This sample was taken from a study of T cells expressing NK-cell markers. TCRdb re-called the 5' RACE reads; every CDR3 protein appears as one record, without DNA. This sample's clone table lists about 450,000 distinct CDR3 sequences. CDR1 is SGHTA and CDR2 is FQGNSA in the germline V gene. The CDR3 spans 14 residues. The rearrangement uses TRBV7-2 and TRBJ2-3. Sequenced: blood T cells: a sorted CD56 or NKG2C T cell subset, CD4+ or CD8+ T cells, or bulk PBMC T cells (not recorded which). This receptor was identified in a woman between 18 and 70 years old in good health. The CDR3 here is CASSLERSGDTQYF.